The 3 T cell receptor beta chains presented below share a single source sample, sequenced in a study of CD8+CD57+ T cells in acquired aplastic anemia. Patients selected for sequencing had displayed CD8+CD57+ cell expansion by flow cytometry. TCR beta VDJ and CDR3 profiling used genomic DNA as template. Each CDR3 protein gets one entry after TCRdb re-called the reads with MiXCR. The sample includes 220,000 or so distinct CDR3 sequences, 65% seen only once; the top ten take about three fifths. The sequenced material came from sorted CD4+, CD8+, or CD8+CD57+ T cells (not recorded which) from PBMCs. Every receptor here comes from a human donor with aplastic anemia.

Remarks on this clonotype: Mismatch with germline at one junction end may stem from a read error. The chain is built from TRBV10-3 and TRBJ2-1; no clear D gene. This CDR3 spans 15 amino acids. CDR1 ENHRY and CDR2 SYGVKD come from the germline V gene. CDR3 amino acids: CATSESQTSYNEQFF. In nucleotides, the CDR3 is TGTGCCACCAGTGAGTCCCAGACGAGCTACAATGAGCAGTTCTTC.

This chain connects TRBV19 to TRBJ1-2; TRBD1 matches 8 bases. V shed 8 bases, J shed 8 bases, and the junction held 10 bases outside the gene matches. The germline gives CDR1 LNHDA, CDR2 SQIVND (reference sequence). The CDR3 length is 13 residues. CDR3 bases: TGTGCCAGTTCCTCCCCGACAGGGGAAGGCTACACCTTC. Its translation is CASSSPTGEGYTF.

The chain links TRBV24-1 to TRBJ1-2, with 7 bases lining up with TRBD1. Germline V gives CDR1 KGHDR, CDR2 SFDVKD. The V gene end was trimmed by 0 bases and the J gene end by 7 bases; junction bases not matched to a gene: 1. The CDR3 spans 13 residues. As DNA, the CDR3 is TGTGCCACCAGTGATTTGCACAGGGGTGGCTACACCTTC. Its translation: CATSDLHRGGYTF.